A selection of T cell receptor beta chains follows, all from one sample in a study of shared clonotypes between healthy human individuals. Data came from immunoSEQ multiplex PCR; TCRdb stores just in-frame clones and leaves some out. The repertoire holds about 2 million clones, around 96% seen once, with roughly 1% in the top ten. Material for sequencing was naive CD8+ T cells sorted from blood. The receptors shown here come from a man between 18 and 29 years old in good health. Both conserved end residues are part of each CDR3. Each record gives: D gene, V gene, J gene, clone size, CDR3 length, CDR3 protein, CDR3 DNA. D genes are given only for firm matches. The size entry is marked missing in some rows and otherwise reads once, few, many or a size class.

>TRBD1|TRBV7-9|TRBJ2-7|-|18
CASSRTGGRERENYEQYF
TGTGCCAGCAGCCGGACAGGGGGGCGAGAGCGGGAGAACTACGAGCAGTACTTC
>TRBD1|TRBV28|TRBJ2-3|-|16
CASRLPRQGLTDTQYF
TGTGCCAGCAGACTTCCTCGACAGGGTTTAACAGATACGCAGTATTTT
>TRBD1|TRBV19|TRBJ2-1|-|16
CASSIIGTGNNNEQFF
TGTGCCAGTAGTATAATTGGGACAGGGAATAACAATGAGCAGTTCTTC
>-|TRBV6-5|TRBJ2-5|-|16
CAGSYRSVGLQETQYF
TGTGCCGGCAGTTACAGGTCCGTGGGACTCCAAGAGACCCAGTACTTC
>TRBD1|TRBV2|TRBJ2-2|-|15
CAINRGDGNTGELFF
TGTGCCATCAACAGGGGGGACGGGAACACCGGGGAGCTGTTTTTT
>-|TRBV5-1|TRBJ2-2|-|16
CASSLGSGQLTGELFF
TGCGCCAGCAGCTTGGGGTCCGGACAGCTAACCGGGGAGCTGTTTTTT
>-|TRBV6-1|TRBJ1-2|-|18
CASSEPVAGVGVDGGYTF
TGTGCCAGCAGTGAACCCGTCGCAGGGGTAGGGGTCGACGGTGGCTACACCTTC
>-|TRBV4-3|TRBJ2-1|-|16
CASSHFGREDADEQFF
TGCGCCAGCAGCCACTTCGGGCGGGAAGATGCCGATGAGCAGTTCTTC
>-|TRBV6-1|TRBJ1-2|-|17
CASSEYVILGTLGGYTF
TGTGCCAGCAGTGAATATGTAATTTTGGGGACTCTAGGAGGCTACACCTTC
>-|TRBV6-6|TRBJ1-4|-|16
CASSSFRRGRNEKLFF
TGTGCCAGCAGTTCCTTTAGGAGAGGACGAAATGAAAAACTGTTTTTT
>TRBD1|TRBV10-2|TRBJ1-5|-|15
CASQLTGEGNQPQHF
TGCGCCAGCCAACTAACAGGGGAAGGCAATCAGCCCCAGCATTTT
>-|TRBV11-2|TRBJ1-3|-|15
CASSYGRSSGNTIYF
TGTGCCAGCAGCTACGGACGGAGCTCTGGAAACACCATATATTTT
>TRBD1|TRBV27|TRBJ2-1|-|14
CASSPGTGGNEQFF
TGTGCCAGCAGTCCCGGGACAGGGGGTAATGAGCAGTTCTTC
>-|TRBV19|TRBJ2-5|-|15
CASSIPRRTAETQYF
TGTGCCAGTAGTATCCCTCGTCGAACTGCCGAGACCCAGTACTTC
>-|TRBV11-2|TRBJ1-1|-|12
CASSLGASEAFF
TGTGCCAGCAGCTTGGGGGCCTCTGAAGCTTTCTTT
>-|TRBV19|TRBJ1-2|-|14
CASSIGSHKYGYTF
TGTGCCAGTAGTATTGGCAGCCACAAATATGGCTACACCTTC
>TRBD1|TRBV29-1|TRBJ2-5|once|18
CSVELITGLGQGGETQYF
TGCAGCGTTGAACTGATTACCGGCCTGGGACAGGGAGGAGAGACCCAGTACTTC
>-|TRBV7-2|TRBJ1-4|-|15
CASSQTDATNEKLFF
TGTGCCAGCAGCCAGACAGATGCAACTAATGAAAAACTGTTTTTT
>TRBD1|TRBV7-2|TRBJ2-3|-|15
CATDPGTGVTDTQYF
TGTGCCACAGACCCAGGGACAGGGGTCACAGATACGCAGTATTTT
>-|TRBV5-6|TRBJ2-3|-|15
CASSFRPGVPDTQYF
TGTGCCAGCAGCTTCCGCCCCGGGGTGCCAGATACGCAGTATTTT
>-|TRBV5-6|TRBJ2-3|-|16
CASSFREVGWTDTQYF
TGTGCCAGCAGCTTCCGGGAAGTAGGGTGGACAGATACGCAGTATTTT
>TRBD2|TRBV11-2|TRBJ2-7|-|15
CASSLDLGLASEQYF
TGTGCCAGCAGCTTAGATCTGGGACTAGCGAGCGAGCAGTACTTC
>-|TRBV5-4|TRBJ1-1|-|13
CASSLMTGKAAFF
TGTGCCAGCAGCTTGATGACTGGGAAAGCAGCTTTCTTT
>-|TRBV13|TRBJ2-3|-|16
CASSLSPESGGDTQYF
TGTGCCAGCAGCTTAAGCCCGGAGTCCGGCGGAGATACGCAGTATTTT
>TRBD1|TRBV19|TRBJ2-7|-|15
CASSADRGHSYEQYF
TGTGCCAGTAGTGCCGACAGGGGGCACTCCTACGAGCAGTACTTC
>-|TRBV11-2|TRBJ1-2|-|12
CASSLELYGYTF
TGTGCCAGCAGCTTAGAACTCTATGGCTACACCTTC
>-|TRBV6-5|TRBJ2-1|-|13
CASKLGTYGEQFF
TGTGCCAGCAAGCTAGGGACATACGGTGAGCAGTTCTTC
>-|TRBV6-4|TRBJ2-7|-|13
CASSARVGHEQYF
TGTGCCAGCAGTGCCAGGGTTGGGCACGAGCAGTACTTC
>TRBD2|TRBV15|TRBJ2-3|-|15
CATSKVAGGPDTQYF
TGTGCCACCAGCAAAGTTGCGGGAGGGCCAGATACGCAGTATTTT
>-|TRBV7-6|TRBJ2-1|-|13
CASSLLPDNEQFF
TGTGCCAGCAGCTTGCTGCCAGACAATGAGCAGTTCTTC
>-|TRBV6-1|TRBJ2-6|-|14
CASSVGLGANVLTF
TGTGCCAGCAGTGTGGGTCTAGGGGCCAACGTCCTGACTTTC